The 25 T cell receptor beta chains listed next were all sequenced from one sample in a study of breast tumors, draining lymph nodes, adjacent tissues. TCRdb redid the calling of the multiplex PCR reads with MiXCR, one entry per CDR3 protein. Of roughly 100,000 distinct CDR3 sequences listed, less than 40% are singletons. The lymph nodes were axillary draining lymph nodes from breast cancer patients. The sample was axillary lymph node tissue. These receptors all come from a female donor with breast cancer. Some clones in this sample may be carry-over from other donors' samples.

This clonotype was seen ten or more times. The rearrangement joins TRBV2 to TRBJ2-1; the D is unclear. Germline V gives CDR1 SNHLY, CDR2 FYNNEI. Deletions cut 4 bases from V and 4 bases from J, with 11 bases between. The CDR3 is 14 residues long. CDR3 sequence reads: CASSALQFYNEQFF. As DNA, the CDR3 is TGTGCCAGCAGTGCGCTTCAGTTTTACAATGAGCAGTTCTTC.

A remark on this clonotype: At one end the junction does not follow the germline gene, possibly because of a read error. The chain has TRBV12-3 or TRBV12-4 and TRBJ2-5, with 7 bases that match TRBD1. The CDR3 is made up of 14 amino acids. CDR3 residues: CASIYRQGQETQYF. In DNA form, the CDR3 reads TGTGCCAGCATCTACCGACAGGGACAAGAGACCCAATACTTC.

The chain uses TRBV11-1 and TRBJ1-6; 7 bases match TRBD1. The CDR3 runs to 15 residues. The trim removed 3 bases at V and 7 bases at J, leaving 6 bases unmatched. Germline values: CDR1 SGHAT, CDR2 FQDESV (reference sequence). The CDR3 is CASSFEGAKNSPLHF. CDR3 bases: TGTGCCAGCAGCTTCGAGGGGGCTAAGAATTCACCCCTCCACTTT.

Many counts were recorded for this clonotype. The chain uses TRBV20-1 and TRBJ2-2; D remains ambiguous. This CDR3 region has 16 residues. From germline, CDR1 is DFQATT and CDR2 SNEGSKA (reference sequence). Deletions cut 0 bases from V and 2 bases from J, with 13 bases between. The DNA for the CDR3 is TGCAGTGCTAGAGATCGGTCCGGGTCCAACACCGGGGAGCTGTTTTTT. Amino acid sequence: CSARDRSGSNTGELFF.

In its sample, this clonotype was seen many times. A much larger clone differs by one base, so this may be a read error. The chain recombines TRBV20-1 with TRBJ2-1; 7 bases agree with TRBD2. CDR1 DFQATT and CDR2 SNEGSKA come from the germline V gene (reference sequence). The CDR3 loop spans 12 amino acids. The DNA for the CDR3 is TGCAGTGCTAGTTTGGCGGGGGATGAGCCGTTCTTC. The encoded protein is CSASLAGDEPFF.

Ten or more counts support this clonotype. The CDR3 DNA reads as TGTGCCAGCAGTTATGTCAGGGACTACACCTTC. Translating it yields CASSYVRDYTF. The chain is built from TRBV12-3 or TRBV12-4 and TRBJ1-2; a weak D match, TRBD1 (5 bases). V was trimmed by 4 bases and J by 10 bases, leaving 10 bases between them. The CDR3 has 11 amino acids.

This clonotype has at least ten counts. This chain connects TRBV2 to TRBJ2-7; D tentatively fits TRBD1 or TRBD2 (6 bases each). V was clipped by 7 bases and J by 5 bases, with 15 bases between them. Germline assignment: CDR1 SNHLY and CDR2 FYNNEI. The CDR3 runs to 13 residues. The CDR3 DNA reads TGTGCCAGCATGTACGGGGGCGCGAACGAGCAGTACTTC. This gives the protein CASMYGGANEQYF. Using reference TRBV2 and TRBJ2-7 for the parts outside the CDR3, the full variable domain is EPEVTQTPSHQVTQMGQEVILRCVPISNHLYFYWYRQILGQKVEFLVSFYNNEISEKSEIFDDQFSVERPDGSNFTLKIRSTKLEDSAMYFCASMYGGANEQYFGPGTRLTVT.

Comment on this clonotype: The DNA is omitted, as the CDR3 cannot be located on it reliably, and the CDR3 follows TCRdb's listing. The V gene is TRBV7-2, the J gene TRBJ2-1; the D call of TRBD1 is as the table states it, not checked on the DNA. A total of 23 residues make up the CDR3, ends included. Germline lookup yields CDR1 SGHTA and CDR2 FQGNSA. The CDR3 region is CASSFYICSARSQGGLSYNEQFF.

CDR3 sequence reads: CASSHVRGGRSTGELFF. The CDR3 nucleotides are TGCGCCAGCAGCCACGTTCGAGGGGGCAGGAGCACCGGGGAGCTGTTTTTT. The chain employs TRBV4-1 and TRBJ2-2; TRBD1 matches 7 bases. Unmatched junction bases numbered 11, after V lost 3 bases and J lost 4 bases. In germline, CDR1 is MGHRA, CDR2 YSYEKL. The CDR3 is 17 residues long.

As regards this clonotype: The CDR3 ends on some other residue instead of the conserved phenylalanine or tryptophan, so this is likely a read error. The CDR3 is CASSRSPLPETQYP. Here the CDR3 DNA reads TGTGCTAGCAGCCGGTCCCCCCTGCCGGAGACCCAGTACCCC. This chain uses TRBV7-7 with TRBJ2-5, with D uncertain. This CDR3 has 14 amino acids. From germline, CDR1 is SSHAT and CDR2 FNYEAQ (reference sequence).

This clonotype was picked up many times. The rearrangement uses TRBV11-2 and TRBJ2-7; 7 bases line up with TRBD2. Germline assignment: CDR1 SGHAT and CDR2 FQNNGV. CDR3 length equals 15 residues. The V and J ends lost 3 bases and 2 bases, in that order; junction bases with no gene match: 7. The CDR3 protein is CASSLSERGTYEQYF. In DNA form, the CDR3 reads TGTGCCAGCAGCTTGTCCGAGCGGGGCACCTACGAGCAGTACTTC.

This clonotype has a count of ten or more. V is TRBV2 and J is TRBJ1-2; 8 bases align to TRBD1. The germline V gene encodes CDR1 SNHLY and CDR2 FYNNEI. V gave up 2 bases and J gave up 9 bases; unmatched junction bases: 14. The CDR3 has 16 residues. The CDR3 nucleotides are TGTGCCAGCAGTGAACCCATACTCGGACAGGGTTTGAGCTACACCTTC. This encodes CASSEPILGQGLSYTF.

In regard to this clonotype: A much larger clone lies a single base off, so this may be a read error. J is TRBJ2-5 and V is TRBV20-1, with D uncertain. CDR1 and CDR2 (germline): DFQATT, SNEGSKA (reference sequence). The length of the CDR3 is 11 residues. CDR3 region: CSTRYHETQSF. CDR3 sequence (DNA): TGCAGTACCCGGTACCATGAGACCCAGTCCTTC.

With regard to this clonotype: This could be a read error, since a much larger clone is one nucleotide away. This chain uses TRBV18 with TRBJ1-2; D may be TRBD1 (6 bases). V lost 10 bases and J lost 4, with 22 bases in between. Germline V gene data show CDR1 as KGHSH and CDR2 as LQKENI. The CDR3 runs to 15 residues. For the CDR3, the DNA is TGTGCCAACTCGCTCGGGGGCCAAAGAGGCTATGGCTACACCTTC. Its translation: CANSLGGQRGYGYTF.

The table lists this clonotype with many counts. The chain is built from TRBV7-9 and TRBJ2-1; D not resolved. V lost 6 bases to trimming and J lost 0 bases, with 21 bases between them. The length of the CDR3 is 18 residues. Germline V gene lookup returns CDR1 SEHNR and CDR2 FQNEAQ (reference sequence). As DNA, the CDR3 is TGTGCCAGCAGTCAGACCAATCCGGTGAGGAGCTCCTACAATGAGCAGTTCTTC. It codes for CASSQTNPVRSSYNEQFF. Full variable domain (remainder filled in from reference TRBV7-9 and TRBJ2-1): DTGVSQNPRHKITKRGQNVTFRCDPISEHNRLYWYRQTLGQGPEFLTYFQNEAQLEKSRLLSDRFSAERPKGSFSTLEIQRTEQGDSAMYLCASSQTNPVRSSYNEQFFGPGTRLTVL.

This clonotype was recorded many times. The chain combines TRBV20-1 with TRBJ2-7; D possibly uses TRBD1 or TRBD2 (6 bases each). Germline V gene sequence: CDR1 DFQATT, CDR2 SNEGSKA (reference sequence). There are 16 residues in the CDR3. Trimming removed 0 bases at V and 0 bases at J, with 15 bases between. As DNA, the CDR3 is TGCAGTGCTAGAGATGAGGGGGGCTGGGGCTCCTACGAGCAGTACTTC. It is translated as CSARDEGGWGSYEQYF.

The chain has TRBV11-2 and TRBJ1-1; no definite D call. The V end was cut by 5 bases, the J end by 0 bases, with 7 bases between. Germline CDR1 SGHAT, CDR2 FQNNGV. This CDR3 is 13 amino acids long. CDR3 DNA sequence: TGTGCCAGCAGCCCCACCCTGAACACTGAAGCTTTCTTT. Its translation is CASSPTLNTEAFF.

There are many counts of this clonotype. V and J are TRBV19 and TRBJ2-2, with D possibly being TRBD1 or TRBD2 (6 bases each). The CDR3 has 16 amino acids. CDR1 and CDR2 (germline): LNHDA, SQIVND (reference sequence). Deletions cut 9 bases from V and 6 bases from J, with 23 bases between. The chain's CDR3 is CASRFSRGDGAGELFF. The CDR3, as DNA: TGTGCCAGCCGTTTCTCTAGGGGGGATGGGGCCGGGGAGCTGTTTTTT.

This clonotype was picked up many times. The chain combines TRBV4-2 with TRBJ1-1, with D uncertain. The ends were cut back, 3 bases at V and 7 bases at J, with 9 bases in the middle. CDR1 is LGHNA, CDR2 YNFKEQ, per germline. The CDR3 is made up of 12 amino acids. CDR3 protein: CASSQEGGEAFF. The CDR3, as DNA: TGTGCCAGCAGCCAGGAGGGTGGTGAAGCTTTCTTT.

This clonotype was picked up many times. As DNA, the CDR3 is TGTGCCACCAGCAGAGTTGGGGGACCTGGAAACACCATATATTTT. The encoded protein is CATSRVGGPGNTIYF. The genes are TRBV15 and TRBJ1-3; TRBD1 is a possible D gene (5 bases). Germline CDR1 reads LNHNV; CDR2 reads YYDKDF (reference sequence). Trimming removed 1 base from V and 2 bases from J, with 9 bases in between. CDR3 length equals 15 residues.

In its sample, this clonotype was seen many times. The chain combines TRBV19 with TRBJ1-2; D possibly corresponds to TRBD1 (5 bases). This CDR3 has 13 amino acids. V was cut by 6 bases and J by 5 bases, with 13 bases left in between. Germline V gene lookup returns CDR1 LNHDA and CDR2 SQIVND (reference sequence). CDR3 amino acids: CASRPGGWYGYTF. CDR3 nucleotides: TGTGCCAGTAGACCCGGGGGTTGGTATGGCTACACCTTC. Filled out from reference TRBV19 and TRBJ1-2, the complete variable domain reads DGGITQSPKYLFRKEGQNVTLSCEQNLNHDAMYWYRQDPGQGLRLIYYSQIVNDFQKGDIAEGYSVSREKKESFPLTVTSAQKNPTAFYLCASRPGGWYGYTFGSGTRLTVV.

This clonotype was counted a few times. The chain couples TRBV6-2 or TRBV6-3 to TRBJ1-1; D unresolved. This CDR3 spans 12 amino acids. The germline V gene encodes CDR1 MNHEY and CDR2 SVGEGT. The ends were cut back, 6 bases at V and 7 bases at J, with 12 bases in the middle. This CDR3 is CASRVGIDEAFF. The CDR3 region has the DNA TGTGCCAGCAGGGTAGGGATCGATGAAGCTTTCTTT.

In the case of this clonotype: It is unclear where the CDR3 begins or ends on the DNA, so no DNA is shown, and the CDR3 is as TCRdb lists it. The rearrangement joins TRBV5-1 to TRBJ2-3; the table calls TRBD1, which could not be checked here. The germline gives CDR1 SGHRS, CDR2 YFSETQ. The CDR3 totals 22 residues, both ends included. The CDR3 sequence is CASSLDRDLGHFGPGTQDTQYF.

This clonotype was recorded at least ten times. The V and J genes are TRBV3-1 and TRBJ2-5, with a tentative D call TRBD1 (6 bases). The CDR3 spans 14 residues. CDR1 is LGHDT, CDR2 YNNKEL, per germline (reference sequence). V dropped 1 base and J dropped 4 bases, with 10 bases sitting between them. CDR3 DNA: TGTGCCAGCAGCCAAGGACGCAGGGGAGAGACCCAGTACTTC. Protein sequence: CASSQGRRGETQYF.

This clonotype was seen ten or more times. V is TRBV2 and J is TRBJ2-7, with D tentatively TRBD1 or TRBD2 (5 bases each). The CDR3 sequence is 15 residues long. The V end lost 2 bases, the J end lost 3 bases, and 14 bases lay between the germline ends. Germline V CDR1 and CDR2: SNHLY, FYNNEI. For the CDR3, the DNA is TGTGCCAGCAGTGAAAGTTCGGCAGGGAGCTACGAGCAGTACTTC. The encoded protein is CASSESSAGSYEQYF.